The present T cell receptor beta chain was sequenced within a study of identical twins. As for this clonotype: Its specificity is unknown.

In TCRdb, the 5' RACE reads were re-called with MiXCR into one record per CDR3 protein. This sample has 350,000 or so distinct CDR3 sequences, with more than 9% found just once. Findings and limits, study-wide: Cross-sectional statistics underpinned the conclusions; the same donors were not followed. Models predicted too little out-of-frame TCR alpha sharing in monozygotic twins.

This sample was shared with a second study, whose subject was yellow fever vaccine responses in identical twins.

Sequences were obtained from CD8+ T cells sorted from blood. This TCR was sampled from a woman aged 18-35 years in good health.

DNA of the CDR3: TGTGCCATCACCCCGGGACTAGAGGCCTTCGGGGAGCAGTTCTTC. Its protein product is CAITPGLEAFGEQFF. The chain recombines TRBV10-3 with TRBJ2-1; 8 nucleotides align to TRBD2. The germline CDR1 and CDR2 sequences are ENHRY and SYGVKD. The CDR3 length is 15 residues. The V gene end was trimmed by 7 bases and the J gene end by 10 bases; junction bases not matched to a gene: 15.